A selection of T cell receptor beta chains follows, all from one sample in a study of healthy donors' naive CD4 and CD8 T cells. MiXCR, applied by TCRdb to the reads, yields one record per CDR3 protein. The sample consists of about 180,000 distinct CDR3 sequences, under 85% of them appearing once. Sequenced input: naive CD4+ and CD8+ T cells sorted from blood, pooled from several donors. Every receptor here comes from a pool of human donors in good health; the sample pools cells from several healthy donors. Each CDR3 is given with its conserved first and last residue. The order of the fields is CDR3 protein, CDR3 DNA, D gene, clone size, J gene, V gene. A D gene is named only where the DNA matches it firmly. Only part of the rows carry a size: once, few, many, or a class if the clone is expanded.

CDR3: CASSTGQTYEQYF; DNA: TGTGCCAGCAGTACCGGACAAACCTACGAGCAGTACTTC; D: -; size: -; J: TRBJ2-7; V: TRBV6-5
CDR3: CATTVPYLNEQFF; DNA: TGTGCCACCACCGTGCCCTACCTCAATGAGCAGTTCTTC; D: -; size: -; J: TRBJ2-1; V: TRBV27
CDR3: CASSQSWWHEQFF; DNA: TGTGCCAGCAGCCAAAGCTGGTGGCATGAGCAGTTCTTC; D: -; size: -; J: TRBJ2-1; V: TRBV14
CDR3: CSVEDTRDRSPRDSGNTIYF; DNA: TGCAGCGTTGAAGACACCCGGGACAGGTCTCCGAGGGACTCTGGAAACACCATATATTTT; D: TRBD1; size: few; J: TRBJ1-3; V: TRBV29-1
CDR3: CSVNGLMNTEAFF; DNA: TGCAGCGTTAACGGCCTCATGAACACTGAAGCTTTCTTT; D: -; size: -; J: TRBJ1-1; V: TRBV29-1
CDR3: CASSYSGSRLAGGGEQFF; DNA: TGTGCCAGCAGTTACTCGGGCAGTCGACTAGCGGGAGGCGGTGAGCAGTTCTTC; D: TRBD2; size: -; J: TRBJ2-1; V: TRBV6-6
CDR3: CASSLWYEQYF; DNA: TGTGCCAGCAGCCTGTGGTACGAGCAGTACTTC; D: -; size: -; J: TRBJ2-7; V: TRBV11-2
CDR3: CASSLDRGTEAFF; DNA: TGTGCCAGCAGCCTGGACAGGGGCACTGAAGCTTTCTTT; D: TRBD1; size: -; J: TRBJ1-1; V: TRBV6-5
CDR3: CASINSEDLSDRNEQFF; DNA: TGTGCCAGTATAAATTCTGAAGACCTTTCGGACCGCAATGAGCAGTTCTTC; D: -; size: -; J: TRBJ2-1; V: TRBV19
CDR3: CASREWAGGHEQFF; DNA: TGTGCCAGTAGAGAGTGGGCGGGGGGGCATGAGCAGTTCTTC; D: TRBD2; size: -; J: TRBJ2-1; V: TRBV19
CDR3: CSVSRLGLEAQYF; DNA: TGCAGCGTCTCCAGACTTGGTCTCGAGGCCCAGTACTTC; D: -; size: -; J: TRBJ2-5; V: TRBV29-1
CDR3: CASSLVWGQSDEQYF; DNA: TGTGCCAGCAGCTTGGTGTGGGGGCAGAGCGACGAGCAGTACTTC; D: -; size: -; J: TRBJ2-7; V: TRBV5-5
CDR3: CASLTENTEAFF; DNA: TGTGCCAGCCTGACAGAGAACACTGAAGCTTTCTTT; D: -; size: -; J: TRBJ1-1; V: TRBV10-3
CDR3: CASSSPGQGSYEQYF; DNA: TGTGCCAGCAGTTCCCCGGGACAGGGCTCCTACGAGCAGTACTTC; D: TRBD1; size: -; J: TRBJ2-7; V: TRBV12-3/TRBV12-4
CDR3: CASSQDSLNTEAFF; DNA: TGTGCCAGCAGCCAAGACAGTTTGAACACTGAAGCTTTCTTT; D: -; size: once; J: TRBJ1-1; V: TRBV5-4
CDR3: CASSGGAADTQYF; DNA: TGTGCCAGCTCAGGGGGCGCGGCAGATACGCAGTATTTT; D: -; size: few; J: TRBJ2-3; V: TRBV18
CDR3: CASSPGTSGTNEQFF; DNA: TGTGCCAGCAGTCCTGGGACTAGCGGAACCAATGAGCAGTTCTTC; D: TRBD2; size: few; J: TRBJ2-1; V: TRBV28
CDR3: CSVEGLAPGETQYF; DNA: TGCAGCGTTGAAGGGTTGGCCCCTGGAGAGACCCAGTACTTC; D: -; size: few; J: TRBJ2-5; V: TRBV29-1
CDR3: CASSTDGGGAQHF; DNA: TGTGCCAGTAGTACGGACGGAGGTGGTGCCCAGCATTTT; D: -; size: once; J: TRBJ1-5; V: TRBV19
CDR3: CSARTSGADEQFF; DNA: TGCAGTGCTAGGACTAGCGGGGCTGATGAGCAGTTCTTC; D: TRBD2; size: -; J: TRBJ2-1; V: TRBV20-1
CDR3: CASGRWSDTQYF; DNA: TGTGCCAGCGGTAGGTGGTCAGATACGCAGTATTTT; D: -; size: -; J: TRBJ2-3; V: TRBV12-3/TRBV12-4
CDR3: CASSPRGWREETQYF; DNA: TGTGCCAGCAGCCCCCGAGGGTGGAGAGAAGAGACCCAGTACTTC; D: -; size: -; J: TRBJ2-5; V: TRBV21-1
CDR3: CASSLAEFNEQYF; DNA: TGCGCCAGCAGCTTGGCCGAGTTTAACGAGCAGTACTTC; D: -; size: -; J: TRBJ2-7; V: TRBV5-1
CDR3: CASGGRGDETQYF; DNA: TGTGCCAGTGGGGGCAGGGGCGATGAGACCCAGTACTTC; D: -; size: -; J: TRBJ2-5; V: TRBV6-5
CDR3: CASSLQQGAEAFF; DNA: TGTGCCAGCAGTCTTCAACAGGGCGCTGAAGCTTTCTTT; D: -; size: -; J: TRBJ1-1; V: TRBV27
CDR3: CASSLGLANYGYTF; DNA: TGTGCCAGCAGCTTGGGTTTAGCTAACTATGGCTACACCTTC; D: -; size: few; J: TRBJ1-2; V: TRBV7-8
CDR3: CSASLRNQPQHF; DNA: TGCAGTGCTAGTCTACGCAATCAGCCCCAGCATTTT; D: -; size: -; J: TRBJ1-5; V: TRBV20-1
CDR3: CASSYGQGAYEQYF; DNA: TGTGCCAGTAGTTACGGACAGGGGGCCTACGAGCAGTACTTC; D: TRBD1; size: -; J: TRBJ2-7; V: TRBV19
CDR3: CASSLSLAATGDTQYF; DNA: TGTGCCAGCAGTTTATCTCTCGCGGCGACGGGGGATACGCAGTATTTT; D: -; size: -; J: TRBJ2-3; V: TRBV27
CDR3: CATSVSGLAGHEDTQYF; DNA: TGTGCCACCAGTGTCTCGGGACTAGCGGGGCACGAGGATACGCAGTATTTT; D: TRBD2; size: -; J: TRBJ2-3; V: TRBV24-1
CDR3: CASRGGLVSNEQFF; DNA: TGTGCCAGCAGAGGCGGGTTGGTAAGCAATGAGCAGTTCTTC; D: -; size: -; J: TRBJ2-1; V: TRBV25-1
CDR3: CSVGRDASSYEQYF; DNA: TGCAGCGTGGGGCGGGACGCTAGCTCCTACGAGCAGTACTTC; D: -; size: -; J: TRBJ2-7; V: TRBV29-1
CDR3: CASSSDRDQPQHF; DNA: TGTGCCAGCAGCTCAGACAGGGATCAGCCCCAGCATTTT; D: TRBD1; size: -; J: TRBJ1-5; V: TRBV12-3/TRBV12-4
CDR3: CASSLLAGGPNEQFF; DNA: TGTGCCAGCAGCCTACTAGCGGGAGGGCCGAATGAGCAGTTCTTC; D: TRBD2; size: few; J: TRBJ2-1; V: TRBV6-5
CDR3: CSVQEGGSGRSGYTF; DNA: TGCAGCGTGCAAGAGGGAGGAAGTGGGCGGTCGGGCTACACCTTC; D: -; size: -; J: TRBJ1-2; V: TRBV29-1
CDR3: CASGVIAGDNEQFF; DNA: TGTGCCAGTGGGGTGATAGCGGGAGACAATGAGCAGTTCTTC; D: TRBD2; size: -; J: TRBJ2-1; V: TRBV27
CDR3: CASSEWVELNTEAFF; DNA: TGTGCCAGCAGTGAATGGGTTGAATTGAACACTGAAGCTTTCTTT; D: -; size: -; J: TRBJ1-1; V: TRBV2
CDR3: CASSLDPGEPEAFF; DNA: TGTGCCAGCAGCTTAGATCCCGGGGAACCCGAAGCTTTCTTT; D: -; size: -; J: TRBJ1-1; V: TRBV11-1
CDR3: CASSSGTSGSDEQFF; DNA: TGTGCCAGCAGCTCGGGGACTAGCGGGAGCGATGAGCAGTTCTTC; D: TRBD2; size: -; J: TRBJ2-1; V: TRBV5-6
CDR3: CASSYSGRGLNTEAFF; DNA: TGTGCCAGCAGTTACTCAGGTCGAGGTTTGAACACTGAAGCTTTCTTT; D: -; size: few; J: TRBJ1-1; V: TRBV6-2/TRBV6-3
CDR3: CSVVRGYEQYF; DNA: TGCAGCGTTGTCCGAGGATACGAGCAGTACTTC; D: -; size: -; J: TRBJ2-7; V: TRBV29-1
CDR3: CASSRSLNEETEAFF; DNA: TGTGCCAGCAGCCGTTCCCTGAACGAGGAGACTGAAGCTTTCTTT; D: -; size: -; J: TRBJ1-1; V: TRBV6-5
CDR3: CAITGQGLDSPLHF; DNA: TGTGCCATCACCGGACAGGGACTAGATTCACCCCTCCACTTT; D: TRBD1; size: -; J: TRBJ1-6; V: TRBV10-3
CDR3: CASSYRDKPYNEQFF; DNA: TGTGCCAGCAGCTACAGGGATAAGCCCTACAATGAGCAGTTCTTC; D: -; size: -; J: TRBJ2-1; V: TRBV27
CDR3: CASSQTPGAGQYF; DNA: TGTGCCAGCAGCCAGACACCGGGCGCAGGGCAGTACTTC; D: -; size: -; J: TRBJ2-7; V: TRBV11-2
CDR3: CASSSGTLGSCNEQFF; DNA: TGTGCCAGCAGTTCCGGGACACTTGGCTCCTGCAATGAGCAGTTCTTC; D: -; size: -; J: TRBJ2-1; V: TRBV6-2/TRBV6-3
CDR3: CASSLPGQNLDGQYF; DNA: TGTGCCAGCTCTCTCCCGGGACAGAATCTAGACGGGCAGTACTTC; D: TRBD1; size: -; J: TRBJ2-7; V: TRBV6-2/TRBV6-3
CDR3: CASRATGGAEAFF; DNA: TGTGCCAGTAGGGCGACAGGGGGCGCGGAAGCTTTCTTT; D: TRBD1; size: -; J: TRBJ1-1; V: TRBV19
CDR3: CASSWTSGDLEQYF; DNA: TGCGCCAGCAGCTGGACTAGCGGGGACCTCGAGCAGTACTTC; D: TRBD2; size: few; J: TRBJ2-7; V: TRBV5-1
CDR3: CASSLAIWSTDTQYF; DNA: TGCGCCAGCAGCTTGGCCATATGGTCCACAGATACGCAGTATTTT; D: -; size: few; J: TRBJ2-3; V: TRBV5-1
CDR3: CASGLERNEAFF; DNA: TGTGCTAGTGGTTTGGAGAGGAACGAAGCTTTCTTT; D: -; size: -; J: TRBJ1-1; V: TRBV12-5
CDR3: CASSAGLAAYNEQFF; DNA: TGTGCCAGCAGTGCGGGACTAGCGGCCTACAATGAGCAGTTCTTC; D: TRBD2; size: -; J: TRBJ2-1; V: TRBV27
CDR3: CSVDDREHEQYF; DNA: TGCAGCGTTGACGACAGGGAACACGAGCAGTACTTC; D: TRBD1; size: -; J: TRBJ2-7; V: TRBV29-1
CDR3: CAISQGQGWTEAFF; DNA: TGTGCCATCAGCCAGGGACAGGGGTGGACTGAAGCTTTCTTT; D: TRBD1; size: -; J: TRBJ1-1; V: TRBV10-3
CDR3: CASSITRRREVGQPQHF; DNA: TGTGCCAGTAGTATAACTCGGCGCAGGGAAGTGGGTCAGCCCCAGCATTTT; D: -; size: -; J: TRBJ1-5; V: TRBV19
CDR3: CSVSIQGSGNTIYF; DNA: TGCAGCGTGTCCATTCAAGGCTCTGGAAACACCATATATTTT; D: -; size: -; J: TRBJ1-3; V: TRBV29-1